These T cell receptor beta chains were read from a single sample in a study of CD8 T cells in ankylosing spondylitis. TCRdb independently ran MiXCR on the 5' RACE reads; one entry per CDR3 protein. The table has about 800,000 distinct CDR3 sequences, 12% seen once. The sample comprised blood, either unsorted or a sorted T cell fraction (not recorded which). These receptor sequences come from a male donor with ankylosing spondylitis. The CDR3 runs from the conserved cysteine through the conserved F or W. D genes are given only for firm matches. The size entry is marked missing in some rows and otherwise reads once, few, many or a size class.

j_call,d_call,clone_size,v_call,cdr3_length,cdr3_nt,cdr3_aa
TRBJ2-7,.,.,TRBV10-3,12,TGTGCCATCAAGTCTGGAGCGGACGAGCAGTACTTC,CAIKSGADEQYF
TRBJ1-2,.,few,TRBV18,15,TGTGCCAGCTCACCAGCAGGGAATCCCAACTATGGCTACACCTTC,CASSPAGNPNYGYTF
TRBJ2-4,.,few,TRBV12-3/TRBV12-4,16,TGTGCCAGCAGCCGAGACGACAGGTTAGCCAAAAACATTCAGTACTTC,CASSRDDRLAKNIQYF
TRBJ1-2,.,few,TRBV20-1,13,TGCAGTGCTAGTGGAGGGAGGTCGGGTGGCTACACCTTC,CSASGGRSGGYTF
TRBJ2-1,.,.,TRBV20-1,14,TGCAGTGCTAGAGCAGGGGCCCCCTACAATGAGCAGTTCTTC,CSARAGAPYNEQFF
TRBJ2-5,TRBD1,.,TRBV24-1,15,TGTGCCACCAGTGATCCGGGACAGGACGGTGAGACCCAGTACTTC,CATSDPGQDGETQYF
TRBJ2-3,TRBD2,many,TRBV7-2,16,TGTGCCAGCAGTTTAAGGCTAGCGGGGAGCACAGATACGCAGTATTTT,CASSLRLAGSTDTQYF
TRBJ1-1,.,many,TRBV5-1,14,TGCGCCAGCAGCTTGGGACAGGCGGGGGGTGAAGCTTTCTTT,CASSLGQAGGEAFF
TRBJ1-1,.,.,TRBV27,14,TGTGCCAGCACTTACACCCGAGGGAACACTGAAGCTTTCTTT,CASTYTRGNTEAFF
TRBJ1-5,.,few,TRBV20-1,13,TGCAGTGCTTGCACAGCGATCAATCAGCCCCAGCATTTT,CSACTAINQPQHF
TRBJ1-1,.,many,TRBV6-5,16,TGTGCCAGCAGTTACTTGAGAGGCAGGGGAAGGACTGAAGCTTTCTTT,CASSYLRGRGRTEAFF
TRBJ2-3,.,.,TRBV6-5,15,TGTGCCAGCAGTTTGGGACTGGGAAGCACAGATACGCAGTATTTT,CASSLGLGSTDTQYF
TRBJ1-4,.,few,TRBV28,16,TGTGCCAGCAGTTACCGACAGCTTGCAACTAATGAAAAACTGTTTTTT,CASSYRQLATNEKLFF
TRBJ2-4,TRBD1,.,TRBV3-1,15,TGTGCCAGCAGCAAAGATATAGGGGGACAGAACATTCAGTACTTC,CASSKDIGGQNIQYF
TRBJ2-1,.,few,TRBV6-1,13,TGTGCCAGCGGGCCGTTGGGGGAAAATGAGCAGTTCTTC,CASGPLGENEQFF
TRBJ1-2,.,once,TRBV4-1,18,TGCGCCAGCAGCCAAGATCACATATCAAAGGGGTTTAGGTATGGCTACACCTTC,CASSQDHISKGFRYGYTF
TRBJ2-5,.,few,TRBV20-1,13,TGCAGTGCCCTAGCCCCATACCAAGAGACCCAGTACTTC,CSALAPYQETQYF
TRBJ2-6,.,few,TRBV11-2,15,TGTGCCAGCAGCCGCAAGGCCTCTGGGGCCAACGTCCTGACTTTC,CASSRKASGANVLTF
TRBJ2-7,.,many,TRBV29-1,14,TGCAGCGTACGACAACCGGGGGCAACTTACGAGCAGTACTTC,CSVRQPGATYEQYF
TRBJ2-5,.,many,TRBV29-1,11,TGCAGCGGCGGGACTCAAGAGACCCAGTACTTC,CSGGTQETQYF
TRBJ2-7,.,.,TRBV7-2,16,TGTGCCAGCAGCTTTAGACAGACCGGTACGGGCTACGAGCAGTACTTC,CASSFRQTGTGYEQYF
TRBJ2-1,TRBD2,few,TRBV7-6,18,TGTGCCAGCAGCTTACCACTAGCGGGGGGGCGTCTCTACAATGAGCAGTTCTTC,CASSLPLAGGRLYNEQFF
TRBJ2-7,TRBD2,.,TRBV7-2,14,TGTGCCAGCAGCTTAGGTAGTAGCGGGTTCGAGCAGTACTTC,CASSLGSSGFEQYF
TRBJ1-2,.,few,TRBV28,16,TGTGCCAGCAGCGTACCGGCAGGGGCCCAGGAATATGGCTACACCTTC,CASSVPAGAQEYGYTF
TRBJ2-1,.,many,TRBV24-1,15,TGTGCCACCAGTGGTACAGGTAGCTCCTACAATGAGCAGTTCTTC,CATSGTGSSYNEQFF
TRBJ1-2,TRBD1,many,TRBV5-1,14,TGCGCCAGCAGCTTCACAGGGGGCGACTATGGCTACACCTTC,CASSFTGGDYGYTF
TRBJ1-1,.,many,TRBV5-1,13,TGCGCCAGCAGCTTCGGCGGGCCCACTGAAGCTTTCTTT,CASSFGGPTEAFF
TRBJ2-7,.,many,TRBV5-1,16,TGCGCCAGCAGCTCGACTTACAGGGAGAGCTCCTACGAGCAGTACTTC,CASSSTYRESSYEQYF
TRBJ1-3,TRBD1,.,TRBV5-1,15,TGCGCCAGCAGCCTGGGACCCCAGGGGGAAGACACCATATATTTT,CASSLGPQGEDTIYF
TRBJ2-1,.,many,TRBV6-6,11,TGTGCCAGCAGTTACTCGTATGAGCAGTTCTTC,CASSYSYEQFF
TRBJ2-1,.,few,TRBV5-5,14,TGTGCCAGCAGCTCAACTCGCTCCTACAATGAGCAGTTCTTC,CASSSTRSYNEQFF